The rows below give T cell receptor beta chains drawn from one sample of a study of cytomegalovirus exposure and HLA in healthy donors. Assay: immunoSEQ multiplex PCR; the TCRdb copy retains only in-frame clones and omits some. This table holds tens of thousands of clones, approximately 80% found once. Sequences were obtained from PBMCs. The receptors here all came from a man between 18 and 35 years old in good health and CMV-seronegative. CDR3s include the opening cysteine and the closing phenylalanine or tryptophan. D genes are given only for firm matches. Expanded clones are given a class, and other clones once, few, many or no size at all.

NA	TRBJ1-1	NA	TRBV19	TGTGCCAGTAGTATACTCCCGGGGCAGGGGCTGAACACTGAAGCTTTCTTT	CASSILPGQGLNTEAFF
once	TRBJ2-7	TRBD2	TRBV14	TGTGCCAGCAGCCCCCGCCGGGGTAGCGGGGGGTCCTCCTACGAGCAGTACTTC	CASSPRRGSGGSSYEQYF
NA	TRBJ2-1	NA	TRBV6-5	TGTGCCAGCAGGTTACAGGGTAGCCCCTACAATGAGCAGTTCTTC	CASRLQGSPYNEQFF
NA	TRBJ2-3	TRBD1	TRBV28	TGTGCCAGCAGTCCAATATCCGGGACAGGGCGCACAGATACGCAGTATTTT	CASSPISGTGRTDTQYF
NA	TRBJ1-1	TRBD1	TRBV5-1	TGCGCCAGCAGCTCCCGGGACAGACCCGAGGCTTTCTTT	CASSSRDRPEAFF
few	TRBJ1-6	TRBD1	TRBV30	TGTGCCTGGAGTTACGCGACAGGGACTAATTCACCCCTCCACTTT	CAWSYATGTNSPLHF
NA	TRBJ2-7	TRBD1	TRBV7-9	TGTGCCAGCAGCTTGGGAAGATTGGGACAGGGGAATTACGAGCAGTACTTC	CASSLGRLGQGNYEQYF
NA	TRBJ1-3	NA	TRBV7-6	TGTGCCAGCAGCTTAGCGGTCAGCGCTTACTCTGGAAACACCATATATTTT	CASSLAVSAYSGNTIYF
few	TRBJ1-2	TRBD1	TRBV7-2	TGTGCCAGCAGCTTAGAGGGGACAGGCGCTAACTATGGCTACACCTTC	CASSLEGTGANYGYTF
NA	TRBJ2-6	NA	TRBV29-1	TGCAGCGTCCACCAACAGGGCACAGGGGCCAACGTCCTGACTTTC	CSVHQQGTGANVLTF
NA	TRBJ1-1	TRBD1	TRBV28	TGTGCCAGCAGTACGGACAGGGTGAACACTGAAGCTTTCTTT	CASSTDRVNTEAFF
NA	TRBJ2-2	TRBD1	TRBV6-5	TGTGCCAGCAGATCTTCAGGGGGCACCGGGGAGCTGTTTTTT	CASRSSGGTGELFF
NA	TRBJ1-2	NA	TRBV15	TGTGCCACCAGTCCGGGACAACCTAGCCGAGGAAACTATGGCTACACCTTC	CATSPGQPSRGNYGYTF
NA	TRBJ2-1	NA	TRBV4-1	TGCGCCAGCAGCCAAGGAGGGGCAGGGGTCGATGAGCAGTTCTTC	CASSQGGAGVDEQFF
NA	TRBJ2-1	NA	TRBV5-1	TGCGCCAGCAGCCGTAACGGAGGGAATGATTACAATGAGCAGTTCTTC	CASSRNGGNDYNEQFF
NA	TRBJ2-2	NA	TRBV6-6	TGTGCCAGCAGTTACTCGGGCAGGGTTGGCGGGGAGCTGTTTTTT	CASSYSGRVGGELFF
NA	TRBJ2-5	NA	TRBV5-1	TGCGCCAGCAGCTTTCTCTCGGGCCAAGAGACCCAGTACTTC	CASSFLSGQETQYF
NA	TRBJ2-2	TRBD1	TRBV5-1	TGCGCCAGCAGCCCCGGACAGGGGAGTTCCGGGGAGCTGTTTTTT	CASSPGQGSSGELFF
NA	TRBJ1-1	TRBD1	TRBV7-9	TGTGCCAGCAGCAAGACAGGGATAGATGAAGCTTTCTTT	CASSKTGIDEAFF
NA	TRBJ1-4	NA	TRBV20-1	TGCAGTTCGGAGGCTAATGAAAAACTGTTTTTT	CSSEANEKLFF